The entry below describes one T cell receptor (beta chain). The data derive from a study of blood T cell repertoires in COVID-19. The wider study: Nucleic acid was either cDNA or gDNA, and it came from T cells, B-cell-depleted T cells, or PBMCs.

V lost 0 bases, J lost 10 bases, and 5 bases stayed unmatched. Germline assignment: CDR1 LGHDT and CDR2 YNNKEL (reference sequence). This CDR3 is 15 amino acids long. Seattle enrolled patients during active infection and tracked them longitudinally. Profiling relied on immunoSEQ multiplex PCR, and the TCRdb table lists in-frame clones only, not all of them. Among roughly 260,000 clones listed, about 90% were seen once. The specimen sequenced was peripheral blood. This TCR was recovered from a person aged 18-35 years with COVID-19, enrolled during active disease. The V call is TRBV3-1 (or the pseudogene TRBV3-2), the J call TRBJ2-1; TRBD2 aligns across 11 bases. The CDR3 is CASSQDLRTSGEQFF. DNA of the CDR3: TGTGCCAGCAGCCAAGATCTTCGGACTAGCGGGGAGCAGTTCTTC.